One T cell receptor (beta chain) is described in this entry. These data come from a study of beta chain features in type 1 diabetes. The study reverse transcribed the entire isolated RNA, so it sequenced expressed TCRB transcripts. The assay was immunoSEQ multiplex PCR, and TCRdb's table has in-frame clones only and misses some. This table holds 200,000 to 250,000 clones, about 10% found once. CDR3 length equals 13 residues. Germline values: CDR1 GTSNPN, CDR2 SVGIG (reference sequence). The germline V and J ends were trimmed by 5 bases and 0 bases, with 10 bases remaining between them. The purity of all sorted populations exceeded 98%.

This chain uses TRBV30 with TRBJ1-1; D gene unclear. The source is a woman younger than 35 in good health. Material for sequencing was naive CD4+ T cells from blood. This CDR3 reads CAWAGFMNTEAFF. DNA of the CDR3: TGTGCCTGGGCGGGGTTTATGAACACTGAAGCTTTCTTT.